This passage covers 6 T cell receptor beta chains from one sample sequenced in a study of Graves' ophthalmopathy and Graves' hyperthyroidism. From RNA, the CDR3 regions of TCR beta chains were amplified and sequenced. HTBI-primed RT-PCR formed the first round, and a multiplex PCR formed the second. TCRdb reprocessed the multiplex PCR reads via MiXCR and lists one record per CDR3 protein. The sample lists some 390,000 distinct CDR3 sequences; 18% were seen once. Sample: peripheral blood. The receptors shown here come from a woman younger than 35 with Graves' ophthalmopathy.

This clonotype has a count of ten or more. The V gene is TRBV20-1, the J gene TRBJ1-3; D call uncertain. The germline gives CDR1 DFQATT, CDR2 SNEGSKA (reference sequence). V gave up 3 bases and J gave up 6 bases, with 9 bases separating them. This CDR3 region has 12 residues. The CDR3 sequence is CSAREGTNTIYF. In DNA form, the CDR3 reads TGCAGTGCTAGGGAGGGAACAAACACCATATATTTT.

This clonotype showed up many times. The V and J genes are TRBV11-2 and TRBJ1-3; 12 nucleotides line up with TRBD1. V lost 5 bases to trimming and J lost 3 bases; unmatched junction nucleotides: 5. The CDR3 spans 16 residues. The germline V gene encodes CDR1 SGHAT and CDR2 FQNNGV. The CDR3 region is CASSAGTGGFGNTIYF. DNA of the CDR3: TGTGCCAGCAGCGCCGGGACAGGGGGCTTTGGAAACACCATATATTTT.

This clonotype was seen many times. The chain carries TRBV4-1 and TRBJ2-5; 8 bases align to TRBD2. This CDR3 contains 15 residues. Unmatched junction bases numbered 6, after V lost 1 base and J lost 5 bases. Germline values: CDR1 MGHRA, CDR2 YSYEKL. As DNA, the CDR3 is TGCGCCAGCAGCCAAGTGAGCGGGGGTTCTGAGACCCAGTACTTC. It is translated as CASSQVSGGSETQYF.

This clonotype showed up many times. The CDR3: CASSLHGTRQETQYF. The DNA for the CDR3 is TGCGCCAGCAGCTTGCACGGGACGCGGCAAGAGACCCAGTACTTC. The rearrangement joins TRBV5-1 to TRBJ2-5; the D call may be TRBD1 or TRBD2 (5 bases each). V gave up 1 base and J gave up 2 bases, with 12 bases separating them. CDR3 size: 15 residues. Germline CDR1 reads SGHRS; CDR2 reads YFSETQ. Complete variable domain (other parts from reference TRBV5-1 and TRBJ2-5): KAGVTQTPRYLIKTRGQQVTLSCSPISGHRSVSWYQQTPGQGLQFLFEYFSETQRNKGNFPGRFSGRQFSNSRSEMNVSTLELGDSALYLCASSLHGTRQETQYFGPGTRLLVL.

The chain joins TRBV12-3 or TRBV12-4 to TRBJ1-1; 7 bases map to TRBD1. This CDR3 region has 14 residues. With 7 bases clipped from V and 6 bases from J, the junction kept 11 bases outside the gene matches. DNA of the CDR3: TGTGCCAGCACTTTTACAGGGGCGTCGGCTGAAGCTTTCTTT. It encodes CASTFTGASAEAFF.

This clonotype was seen repeatedly, ten times or more. The J gene is TRBJ1-1, the V gene TRBV6-5; the D gene is possibly TRBD1 (5 bases). The V gene lost 5 bases and the J gene lost 6 bases, with 13 bases spanning the gap. Germline V gene data show CDR1 as MNHEY and CDR2 as SVGAGI. The CDR3 contains 13 residues. CDR3 DNA sequence: TGTGCCAGCAGTCACAAGTGGGACGCTGAAGCTTTCTTT. It encodes CASSHKWDAEAFF.